This T cell receptor beta chain was observed in a study of beta chain features in type 1 diabetes (dated by TCRdb to the late 2010s). Concerning the study at large: Mean age, gender distribution, total cell number and subset yield were not different between patients and healthy donors. Regulatory and stem cell-like memory subsets were obtained from only 8 patients and roughly 8 healthy donors, while naive and central memory subsets were obtained from all 30 or so donors. A total of 90 million to 120 million sorted cells were examined across all samples, and a strong correlation was observed between cell number per subset and RNA yield. In the study, recently diagnosed type 1 diabetes patients and matched healthy donors were compared on the TCRB repertoires of their sorted circulating CD4+ T cell subsets. Study-level results and caveats: Because the HLA sub-analyses included only small numbers of individuals, any influence of HLA type on TCRB rearrangement was left unresolved. Sequencing cDNA rather than genomic DNA could over-represent highly expressing activated cells, although activation and CD3 levels did not differ between groups. In all four CD4+ subsets, TCRB CDR3 length was moderately but significantly shorter in type 1 diabetes patients. The naive, central memory and regulatory TCRB repertoires appeared to resemble one another more closely among patients than among healthy donors. Shorter templates might be favored by PCR, yet because patient and control samples were amplified and corrected together, any such skew would affect both groups equally. Fewer insertions and more nucleotide deletions at VDJ recombination sites were observed in patients with type 1 diabetes, implying thymic rearrangement abnormalities.

Note on this clone: Its antigen is still unknown. Base quality data are lacking; no much larger clone is found one base away.

A single peripheral blood draw of around 0.11 L on average was collected from each donor into heparinised tubes. Using a panel that included CD45RO, CCR7, CD25, CD127, CD95 and CD27, naive, central memory, regulatory and stem cell-like memory CD4+ T cells were sorted on a BD FACSAria II. Purity was above 95% for every sorted population. Right away, PBMCs were isolated by Lymphoprep density gradient centrifugation and were stained directly, with no culture step. To minimize batch effects, samples were stained and sorted in pairs, one healthy donor with one patient per experiment. The entire amount of isolated RNA was reverse transcribed using the High Capacity cDNA Reverse Transcription Kit, so the sequenced TCRB transcripts were expressed ones. Naive, central memory and regulatory T cell samples underwent deep immunoSEQ sequencing, averaging about 3.5 million total reads per sample. Sorted cells were lysed in RLT buffer, and RNA was extracted using DNase-treated RNeasy Micro or Mini kits according to cell number. To prevent cross-contamination, each cell subset was processed individually, whereas patient and healthy donor samples were processed jointly. TCRB sequences were amplified from cDNA with the immunoSEQ multiplex PCR, producing 87-bp fragments spanning the CDR3 region. Sequencing of the amplicons was performed on the Illumina HiSeq platform. As for the authors' bioinformatics: Synthetic template baselines were used to correct PCR bias computationally, reads within Hamming distance 2 were collapsed together, and singletons that could not be merged were discarded. Reads were aligned to IMGT to assign V, D and J genes, CDR3 length, and insertions or deletions at six rearrangement sites. Within each subset, clonotype counts were normalized to the number of sorted cells before true diversity and Gini coefficients were calculated with the tcR R package. Repertoire sharing was quantified using the overlap coefficient calculated on TCRB nucleotide sequences. Out-of-frame TCRB sequences from naive cells were analyzed to stand in for the pre-selection repertoire. TCRdb's version of the immuneACCESS table is confined to in-frame rearrangements and falls short of the full clone set. An unresolved V gene accounts for under half of the shortfall where checked; the remainder is of unknown origin. D and trimming were read from the DNA, whereas the V and J calls and clone size are those reported in that table. A total of a few hundred thousand clones appear in this sample, approximately 25% of them only once. The top ten clonotypes cover about 0.012% of the sample.

Including cysteine and phenylalanine, the CDR3 has 14 amino acids. Just the 42-base CDR3 DNA is kept, in frame starting at base 1. The germline V gene gives CDR1 as SGHRS and CDR2 as YFSETQ. The V and J ends are trimmed by 0 bases and 8 bases, leaving 12 bases between them. The receptor comes from a woman aged 25-40 years with type 1 diabetes. The chain was built from TRBV5-1 and TRBJ2-1; there is no confident call for the D gene. The specimen was naive CD4+ T cells from blood. Read against the paper, the sample's cell subset or site label means: true naive CD4+ T cells. The DNA sequence is as follows: TGCGCCAGCAGCTTGGATATCGAGATGGATGAGCAGTTCTTC. This yields the protein CASSLDIEMDEQFF.